The entry that follows covers one TCR beta chain sequence. This specimen comes from a study of OX40 agonist ivuxolimab in advanced cancers. Study details: With a range of roughly 20 to 80, age averaged 60 years, and around 80% were male.

Baseline, cycle 4 day 1, and cycle 7 day 1 were the blood sampling points. The CDR3 length is 16 residues. Per the germline V gene, CDR1 is MRHNA and CDR2 is SNTAGT. Trimming removed 0 bases from V and 7 bases from J, with 18 bases in between. TCRdb keeps only in-frame clones here, not all; method: immunoSEQ multiplex PCR. Of 60,000 or so clones in the sample, approximately 90% were seen once. The sequencing here drew on CD4+ or CD8+ T cells sorted from blood, taken in a trial of the OX40 agonist ivuxolimab. This receptor was identified in an adult with an advanced solid tumor such as melanoma, head and neck, liver or kidney cancer. V gene TRBV6-4 combines with J gene TRBJ1-2; a possible D gene is TRBD1 (5 bases). DNA of the CDR3: TGTGCCAGCAGTGACTCGATTGGCCAGGGAAAGGGTGGCTACACCTTC. Translating it yields CASSDSIGQGKGGYTF.